These 30 T cell receptor beta chains were all obtained from the same sample, sequenced in a study of OX40 agonist ivuxolimab in advanced cancers. Sequencing used immunoSEQ multiplex PCR; TCRdb keeps in-frame clones, though not all of them. The table lists under 85,000 clones, about 80% of them singletons. Sequencing was performed on CD4+ or CD8+ T cells sorted from blood, taken in a trial of the OX40 agonist ivuxolimab. These receptors were collected from an adult with an advanced solid tumor such as melanoma, head and neck, liver or kidney cancer.

The chain employs TRBV5-6 and TRBJ1-3; D unresolved. Germline CDR1 SGHDT, CDR2 YYEEEE. Trimming took 5 bases from V and 0 from J, leaving 9 bases between them. The CDR3 consists of 14 residues. The CDR3, as DNA: TGTGCCAGCAGGACCCGTGGCTCTGGAAACACCATATATTTT. It is translated as CASRTRGSGNTIYF.

V and J are TRBV10-2 and TRBJ2-1; weak D call: TRBD1 (6 bases). The V gene's germline CDR1 is WSHSY and CDR2 SAAADI. Trimming shortened V by 6 bases and J by 7 bases, and 10 bases separated the two germline ends. The CDR3 length is 12 residues. The CDR3 sequence is CASRPQGNEQFF. The CDR3 coding sequence is TGCGCCAGCAGGCCACAGGGTAATGAGCAGTTCTTC.

The chain employs TRBV7-9 and TRBJ2-5; 12 nucleotides line up with TRBD2. In germline, CDR1 is SEHNR, CDR2 FQNEAQ (reference sequence). The CDR3 sequence is 17 residues long. Trimming removed 4 bases from V and 5 bases from J; junction bases left unmatched: 11. The CDR3 coding sequence is TGTGCCAGCAGCTACCCGACTAGCGGGAGCCGGGGGGAGACCCAGTACTTC. This gives the protein CASSYPTSGSRGETQYF.

V gene TRBV7-9 combines with J gene TRBJ2-5, with unresolved D. The ends were cut back, 2 bases at V and 1 base at J, with 2 bases in the middle. This CDR3 is built from 12 residues. Germline V gives CDR1 SEHNR, CDR2 FQNEAQ (reference sequence). The CDR3 DNA reads TGTGCCAGCAGCTTACCCCAAGAGACCCAGTACTTC. Translation gives CASSLPQETQYF. Complete variable domain (other parts from reference TRBV7-9 and TRBJ2-5): DTGVSQNPRHKITKRGQNVTFRCDPISEHNRLYWYRQTLGQGPEFLTYFQNEAQLEKSRLLSDRFSAERPKGSFSTLEIQRTEQGDSAMYLCASSLPQETQYFGPGTRLLVL.

The J gene is TRBJ2-3, the V gene TRBV11-3; D may be TRBD2 (5 bases). Trimming shortened V by 6 bases and J by 6 bases, and 13 bases separated the two germline ends. In germline, CDR1 is SGHNT, CDR2 YENEEA. The CDR3 runs 13 residues. The DNA for the CDR3 is TGTGCCAGCAGTTACGGAGGCCAGGATACGCAGTATTTT. Residues: CASSYGGQDTQYF.

This chain uses TRBV19 with TRBJ2-1; perhaps TRBD2 as D (5 bases). Germline CDR1 LNHDA, CDR2 SQIVND (reference sequence). Trimming shortened V by 7 bases and J by 3 bases, and 16 bases separated the two germline ends. CDR3 length: 15 amino acids. CDR3 DNA: TGTGCCAGTATGCAGCGGCCACGAAGCTACAATGAGCAGTTCTTC. Translating it yields CASMQRPRSYNEQFF.

The V call is TRBV2, the J call TRBJ2-2; no firm D call. V was shortened by 7 bases and J by 6 bases, with 15 bases between the two germline ends. Germline CDR1 is SNHLY and CDR2 is FYNNEI. This CDR3 has 14 amino acids. The CDR3 region has the DNA TGTGCCAGCATGGGCCAGCCGATGGCCGGGGAGCTGTTTTTT. Protein product: CASMGQPMAGELFF.

The chain has TRBV18 and TRBJ1-3; D ambiguous. The CDR3 contains 16 residues. Trimming removed 4 bases from V and 2 bases from J, with 15 bases in between. Germline-derived CDR1 and CDR2 are KGHSH and LQKENI. The CDR3 is CASSLTAGGAGNTIYF. CDR3 DNA sequence: TGTGCCAGCTCACTTACCGCGGGAGGTGCTGGAAACACCATATATTTT.

The chain has TRBV9 and TRBJ2-4; no clear D gene. The CDR3 extends over 12 amino acids. Looked up from germline, CDR1 is SGDLS and CDR2 is YYNGEE. V lost 3 bases and J lost 7, with 8 bases in between. This CDR3 reads CASSAGSNIQYF. For the CDR3, the DNA is TGTGCCAGCAGCGCCGGTTCCAACATTCAGTACTTC.

The chain has TRBV20-1 and TRBJ2-7; unclear D gene. V gave up 5 bases and J gave up 6 bases, with 11 bases separating them. Germline CDR1 is DFQATT and CDR2 is SNEGSKA (reference sequence). The CDR3 runs 11 residues. This CDR3 is CSAPKGSEQYF. In nucleotides, the CDR3 is TGCAGTGCTCCTAAAGGCTCCGAGCAGTACTTC.

The V and J genes are TRBV5-1 and TRBJ2-5; a possible D gene is TRBD2 (7 bases). Per germline, CDR1 SGHRS and CDR2 YFSETQ. The CDR3 contains 14 residues. The V end lost 2 bases, the J end lost 4 bases, and 12 bases lay between the germline ends. The CDR3 bases are TGCGCCAGCAGCTTTACGGGGGGCCTAGAGACCCAGTACTTC. Translated: CASSFTGGLETQYF.

The chain recombines TRBV30 with TRBJ2-3; TRBD2 is a possible D gene (5 bases). Germline loops: CDR1 GTSNPN, CDR2 SVGIG (reference sequence). The CDR3 sequence is 15 residues long. The V gene lost 5 bases and the J gene lost 2 bases, with 17 bases spanning the gap. The chain's CDR3 is CAWQIGAEATDTQYF. The CDR3, as DNA: TGTGCCTGGCAAATAGGAGCGGAGGCCACAGATACGCAGTATTTT.

The chain recombines TRBV6-5 with TRBJ2-7; TRBD1 matches 9 bases. CDR3 length: 15 amino acids. Trimming took 4 bases from V and 5 from J; bases not matched to a gene: 9. CDR1 and CDR2 (germline): MNHEY, SVGAGI. CDR3 sequence reads: CASSSPRTGDHEQYF. The DNA of the CDR3 is TGTGCCAGCAGTTCACCTAGGACAGGGGACCACGAGCAGTACTTC.

V gene TRBV2 combines with J gene TRBJ1-2, with TRBD1 as a possible D gene (5 bases). V was clipped by 11 bases and J by 0 bases, with 19 bases between them. The germline CDR1 and CDR2 sequences are SNHLY and FYNNEI. CDR3 length: 15 amino acids. CDR3 sequence (DNA): TGTGCCCTACACGGGACTCCCGCCCCTAACTATGGCTACACCTTC. Amino acids: CALHGTPAPNYGYTF.

The chain couples TRBV11-2 to TRBJ1-4; the match to TRBD1 covers 7 bases. V shed 3 bases, J shed 4 bases, and the junction held 2 bases outside the gene matches. Germline V gene data show CDR1 as SGHAT and CDR2 as FQNNGV. This CDR3 is 14 amino acids long. The CDR3 loop reads CASSLGQINEKLFF. Written as DNA, the CDR3 is TGTGCCAGCAGCTTGGGACAGATTAATGAAAAACTGTTTTTT.

The rearrangement links TRBV10-3 to TRBJ2-7; 11 bases are a match to TRBD2. The CDR3 runs 16 residues. Germline V gives CDR1 ENHRY, CDR2 SYGVKD. The ends lost 2 bases at V and 7 bases at J; junction bases unmatched: 10. For the CDR3, the DNA is TGTGCCATCAGTGAGCTTGAACTAGCGGGGGCGAGGGAGCAGTACTTC. Translated: CAISELELAGAREQYF.

This clone was observed a few times. This chain joins TRBV6-5 and TRBJ1-6; D gene uncertain. CDR3 length: 13 amino acids. The V gene's germline CDR1 is MNHEY and CDR2 SVGAGI. Trimming took 4 bases from V and 5 from J, leaving 6 bases between them. The CDR3 bases are TGTGCCAGCAGTTCCCTCGATAATTCACCCCTCCACTTT. It codes for CASSSLDNSPLHF.

The chain combines TRBV27 with TRBJ1-5; no firm D call. CDR1 MNHEY and CDR2 SMNVEV come from the germline V gene (reference sequence). V lost 4 bases to trimming and J lost 3 bases, with 10 bases between them. The CDR3 is made up of 14 amino acids. The CDR3 coding sequence is TGTGCCAGCAGTTCCGCTGGATACAATCAGCCCCAGCATTTT. Residues: CASSSAGYNQPQHF.

CDR3 residues: CASGQNSLLWERSYNEQFF. The CDR3 DNA sequence: TGTGCTAGTGGACAAAATTCCCTCTTGTGGGAGCGCTCCTACAATGAGCAGTTCTTC. The chain couples TRBV12-5 to TRBJ2-1; possibly TRBD2 for D (5 bases). This CDR3 has 19 residues. Germline V CDR1 and CDR2: LGHNT, FRNRAP. Trimming cost V 6 bases and J 0 bases, with 24 bases left between them.

The J gene is TRBJ1-1, the V gene TRBV19; 8 positions agree with TRBD1. The germline V gene has CDR1 LNHDA and CDR2 SQIVND (reference sequence). The CDR3 has 15 residues. J was trimmed by 5 bases and V by 5 bases; bases with no gene match: 10. CDR3 sequence (DNA): TGTGCCAGTAGTCTAAATACAGGGGGTCGGACTGAAGCTTTCTTT. Its translation is CASSLNTGGRTEAFF. Based on the CDR3 plus reference TRBV19 and TRBJ1-1, the full variable domain is DGGITQSPKYLFRKEGQNVTLSCEQNLNHDAMYWYRQDPGQGLRLIYYSQIVNDFQKGDIAEGYSVSREKKESFPLTVTSAQKNPTAFYLCASSLNTGGRTEAFFGQGTRLTVV.

This clone was found a few times. The rearrangement joins TRBV7-2 to TRBJ2-4; the match to TRBD1 covers 8 bases. Germline CDR1 SGHTA, CDR2 FQGNSA. CDR3 length: 18 residues. Losses at the gene ends were 0 bases for V and 6 bases for J; bases not matched to a gene: 13. In DNA, the CDR3 is TGTGCCAGCAGCTTAGCCCTGAACGGACAGGGACAGAGAAACATTCAGTACTTC. Its protein is CASSLALNGQGQRNIQYF.

V and J are TRBV25-1 and TRBJ1-2; 7 nucleotides match TRBD1. This CDR3 is built from 13 residues. The V gene's germline CDR1 is MGHDK and CDR2 SYGVNS. V shed 7 bases and J 4 bases; nucleotides not matched to a gene: 6. DNA for the CDR3: TGTGCCAGCACCCGCGGGACAGCCTATGGCTACACCTTC. Encoded protein: CASTRGTAYGYTF.

The chain carries TRBV28 and TRBJ2-2, with D perhaps matching TRBD1 (6 bases). Trimming stripped 3 bases from V and 1 base from J, with 12 bases between. Germline loops: CDR1 MDHEN, CDR2 SYDVKM. CDR3 size: 16 residues. CDR3 sequence: CASSFVYRVNTGELFF. CDR3 DNA: TGTGCCAGCAGTTTTGTGTACAGGGTGAACACCGGGGAGCTGTTTTTT.

This chain connects TRBV27 to TRBJ2-7; 7 bases are shared with TRBD2. The germline gives CDR1 MNHEY, CDR2 SMNVEV (reference sequence). The CDR3 has 13 amino acids. V trimming: 7 bases; J trimming: 3 bases; junction bases outside the gene matches: 6. This CDR3 is CASTWRGIYEQYF. CDR3 DNA sequence: TGTGCCAGCACGTGGCGGGGGATCTACGAGCAGTACTTC.

The J gene is TRBJ1-2, the V gene TRBV7-9; D is perhaps TRBD1 (6 bases). Germline values: CDR1 SEHNR, CDR2 FQNEAQ (reference sequence). Trimming took 1 base from V and 6 from J, leaving 18 bases between them. The length of the CDR3 is 16 residues. The CDR3 reads CASSLEETGSGHGYTF. The CDR3 coding sequence is TGTGCCAGCAGCTTAGAGGAGACAGGATCGGGGCATGGCTACACCTTC.

By share, this clone ranks as medium-sized. V usage is TRBV7-9 and J usage is TRBJ1-5; perhaps TRBD1 as D (6 bases). Germline-derived CDR1 and CDR2 are SEHNR and FQNEAQ (reference sequence). The CDR3 contains 17 residues. The V gene lost 1 base and the J gene lost 3 bases, with 16 bases spanning the gap. CDR3: CASSLGRGAPHNQPQHF. Written as DNA, the CDR3 is TGTGCCAGCAGCTTAGGCCGGGGGGCCCCCCACAATCAGCCCCAGCATTTT.

The V and J genes are TRBV11-3 and TRBJ2-7, with 8 bases that match TRBD1. CDR1 is SGHNT and CDR2 is YENEEA in the germline V gene. The CDR3 extends over 13 amino acids. V shed 5 bases and J 1 base; nucleotides not matched to a gene: 1. The CDR3 reads CASSRQGSYEQYF. For the CDR3, the DNA is TGTGCCAGCAGCCGACAGGGGTCCTACGAGCAGTACTTC.

The chain employs TRBV6-1 and TRBJ1-2, with 10 positions matching TRBD1. CDR3 length: 15 residues. CDR1 and CDR2 from the germline V gene are MNHNS and SASEGT. V gave up 4 bases and J gave up 1 base; unmatched junction bases: 3. The CDR3 DNA reads as TGTGCCAGCAGTGGGGGGGACAGGGGTAACTATGGCTACACCTTC. It is translated as CASSGGDRGNYGYTF.

The V call is TRBV7-9, the J call TRBJ2-2; 7 positions match TRBD2. V was pared by 1 base and J by 5 bases, with 4 bases of the junction left unmatched. This CDR3 spans 15 amino acids. The germline V gene encodes CDR1 SEHNR and CDR2 FQNEAQ (reference sequence). The CDR3 sequence is CASSLGEGSTGELFF. The CDR3 coding sequence is TGTGCCAGCAGCTTAGGGGAGGGCAGTACCGGGGAGCTGTTTTTT.

Note on this clone: One junction end disagrees with the germline gene, perhaps due to a read error. The J gene is TRBJ1-1, the V gene TRBV7-9; tentatively, D is TRBD1 (6 bases). The length of the CDR3 is 14 residues. Germline CDR1 is SEHNR and CDR2 is FQNEAQ (reference sequence). The CDR3 bases are TGTGCCAGCAGCCTAGCCACGGGGGAGGGGGGAGCTTTCTTT. Its protein product is CASSLATGEGGAFF.